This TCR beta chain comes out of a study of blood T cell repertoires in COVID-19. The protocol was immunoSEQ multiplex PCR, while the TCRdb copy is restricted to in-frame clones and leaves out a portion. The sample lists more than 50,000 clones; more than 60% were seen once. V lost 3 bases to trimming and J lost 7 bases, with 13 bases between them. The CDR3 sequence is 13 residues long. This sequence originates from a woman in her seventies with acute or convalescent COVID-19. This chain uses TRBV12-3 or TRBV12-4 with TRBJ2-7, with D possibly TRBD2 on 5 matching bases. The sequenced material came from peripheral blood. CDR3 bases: TGTGCCAGCAGTTTCTCCCGGGGTGGAGAGCAGTACTTC. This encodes CASSFSRGGEQYF.